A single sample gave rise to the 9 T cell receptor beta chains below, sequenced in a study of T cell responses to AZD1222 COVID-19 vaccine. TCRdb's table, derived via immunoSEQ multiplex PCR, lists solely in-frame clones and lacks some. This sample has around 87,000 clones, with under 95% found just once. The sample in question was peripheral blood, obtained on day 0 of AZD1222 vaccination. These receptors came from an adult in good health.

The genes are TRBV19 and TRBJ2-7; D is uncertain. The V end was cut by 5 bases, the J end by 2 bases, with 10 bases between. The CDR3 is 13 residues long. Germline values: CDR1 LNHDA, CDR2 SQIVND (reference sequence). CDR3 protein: CASSYDVTYEQYF. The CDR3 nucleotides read TGTGCCAGTAGTTACGACGTAACCTACGAGCAGTACTTC.

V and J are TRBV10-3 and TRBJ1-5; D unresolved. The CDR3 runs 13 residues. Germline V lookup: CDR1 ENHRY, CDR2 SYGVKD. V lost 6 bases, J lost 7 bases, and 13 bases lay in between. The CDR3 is CAIRDLVGQPQHF. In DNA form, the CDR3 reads TGTGCCATCAGGGACCTTGTTGGACAGCCCCAGCATTTT.

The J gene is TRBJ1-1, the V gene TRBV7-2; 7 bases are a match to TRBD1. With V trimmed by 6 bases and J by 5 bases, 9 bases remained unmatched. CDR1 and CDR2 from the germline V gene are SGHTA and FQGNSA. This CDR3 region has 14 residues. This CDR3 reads CASSSRQGHTEAFF. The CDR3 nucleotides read TGTGCCAGCAGTTCTCGACAGGGCCATACTGAAGCTTTCTTT.

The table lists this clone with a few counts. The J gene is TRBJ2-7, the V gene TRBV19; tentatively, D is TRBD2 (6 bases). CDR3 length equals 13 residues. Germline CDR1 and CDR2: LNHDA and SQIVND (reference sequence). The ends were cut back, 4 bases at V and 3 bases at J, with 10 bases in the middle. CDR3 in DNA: TGTGCCAGTAGTAATCAGGAGGGCTACGAGCAGTACTTC. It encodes CASSNQEGYEQYF.

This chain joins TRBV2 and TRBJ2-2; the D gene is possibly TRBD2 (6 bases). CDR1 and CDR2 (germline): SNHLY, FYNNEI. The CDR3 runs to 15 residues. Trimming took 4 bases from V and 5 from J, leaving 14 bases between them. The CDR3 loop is CASSAAGLGTGELFF. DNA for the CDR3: TGTGCCAGCAGTGCGGCGGGGCTGGGGACCGGGGAGCTGTTTTTT.

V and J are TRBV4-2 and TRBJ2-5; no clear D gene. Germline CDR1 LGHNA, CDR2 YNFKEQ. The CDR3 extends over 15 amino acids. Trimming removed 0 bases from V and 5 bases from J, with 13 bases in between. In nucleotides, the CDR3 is TGTGCCAGCAGCCAAGATAAACATGTCAGGGAGACCCAGTACTTC. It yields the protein CASSQDKHVRETQYF.

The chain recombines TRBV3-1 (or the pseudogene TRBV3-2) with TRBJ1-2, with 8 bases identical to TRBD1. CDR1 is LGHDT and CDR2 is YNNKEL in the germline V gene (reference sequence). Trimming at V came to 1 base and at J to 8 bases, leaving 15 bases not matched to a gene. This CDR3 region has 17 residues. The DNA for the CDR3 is TGTGCCAGCAGCCAAGTCCGGGTAGGACAGGGCCCCGGAGGCTACACCTTC. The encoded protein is CASSQVRVGQGPGGYTF.

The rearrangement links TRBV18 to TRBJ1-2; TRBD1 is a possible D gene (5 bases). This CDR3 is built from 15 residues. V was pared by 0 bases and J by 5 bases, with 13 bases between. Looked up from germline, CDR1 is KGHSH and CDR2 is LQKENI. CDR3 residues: CASSPPASRGYGYTF. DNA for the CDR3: TGTGCCAGCTCACCACCCGCCAGTCGGGGGTATGGCTACACCTTC.

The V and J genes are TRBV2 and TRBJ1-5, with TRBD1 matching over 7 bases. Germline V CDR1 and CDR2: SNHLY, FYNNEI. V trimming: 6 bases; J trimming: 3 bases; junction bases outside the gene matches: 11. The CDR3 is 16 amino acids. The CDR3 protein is CASSILWTGLNQPQHF. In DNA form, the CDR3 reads TGTGCCAGCAGCATATTATGGACAGGCCTCAATCAGCCCCAGCATTTT.